One and the same sample provided the 27 T cell receptor beta chains below, sequenced in a study of T cell responses to AZD1222 COVID-19 vaccine. Using immunoSEQ multiplex PCR, the repertoire was profiled, and TCRdb retains in-frame clones only, with some absent. The sample gives 150,000 or so clones, about 91% of which show up once; roughly 2.2% is in the top ten. The input for sequencing was peripheral blood, taken on day 0 of AZD1222 vaccination. Every receptor here comes from an adult in good health.

This chain links TRBV11-2 with TRBJ1-2, with 9 bases matching TRBD1. V lost 2 bases, J lost 8 bases, and 3 bases stayed unmatched. The CDR3 loop spans 13 amino acids. The germline V gene encodes CDR1 SGHAT and CDR2 FQNNGV. CDR3 bases: TGTGCCAGCAGCTTAAGGACAGGGGAGGGCTACACCTTC. This encodes CASSLRTGEGYTF.

This clone was detected only a few times. The chain uses TRBV19 and TRBJ1-1; 8 bases agree with TRBD1. Germline-derived CDR1 and CDR2 are LNHDA and SQIVND (reference sequence). V dropped 4 bases and J dropped 5; count of bases not matched to a gene: 6. The CDR3 contains 14 residues. Here the CDR3 reads CASSTTGARTEAFF. CDR3 in DNA: TGTGCCAGTAGTACGACAGGGGCGAGGACTGAAGCTTTCTTT. Based on the CDR3 plus reference TRBV19 and TRBJ1-1, the full variable domain is DGGITQSPKYLFRKEGQNVTLSCEQNLNHDAMYWYRQDPGQGLRLIYYSQIVNDFQKGDIAEGYSVSREKKESFPLTVTSAQKNPTAFYLCASSTTGARTEAFFGQGTRLTVV.

The chain links TRBV15 to TRBJ2-1, with unresolved D. From germline, CDR1 is LNHNV and CDR2 YYDKDF (reference sequence). The CDR3 consists of 12 residues. Between the trimmed V and J ends, which lost 0 bases and 10 bases, there was a span of 7 bases. For the CDR3, the DNA is TGTGCCACCAGCAGAGATCGGGTAGAGCAGTTCTTC. Translated: CATSRDRVEQFF. Full variable domain (remainder filled in from reference TRBV15 and TRBJ2-1): DAMVIQNPRYQVTQFGKPVTLSCSQTLNHNVMYWYQQKSSQAPKLLFHYYDKDFNNEADTPDNFQSRRPNTSFCFLDIRSPGLGDTAMYLCATSRDRVEQFFGPGTRLTVL.

This clone has only one observation. The rearrangement uses TRBV6-5 and TRBJ1-4; no reliable D call. The CDR3 totals 15 residues. CDR1 is MNHEY, CDR2 SVGAGI, per germline. The germline V and J ends were trimmed by 2 bases and 6 bases, with 13 bases remaining between them. CDR3 in amino acids: CASSYGGRGDEKLFF. CDR3 nucleotide sequence: TGTGCCAGCAGTTACGGTGGGCGGGGTGATGAAAAACTGTTTTTT.

The chain uses TRBV27 and TRBJ1-2, with D possibly TRBD1 on 6 matching bases. The CDR3 sequence is 12 residues long. Germline values: CDR1 MNHEY, CDR2 SMNVEV (reference sequence). Trimming left V 7 bases short and J 8 bases short, with 14 bases between. This chain's CDR3 is CASTTIGGGYTF. The CDR3 DNA follows: TGTGCCAGCACCACCATAGGGGGGGGCTACACCTTC.

V gene TRBV3-1 (or the pseudogene TRBV3-2) combines with J gene TRBJ2-7; 7 nucleotides agree with TRBD2. J gave up 2 bases and V 1 base, and 2 bases lay outside the gene matches. Per the germline V gene, CDR1 is LGHDT and CDR2 is YNNKEL (reference sequence). This CDR3 spans 14 amino acids. CDR3 residues: CASSQVAGAYEQYF. The CDR3 DNA sequence: TGTGCCAGCAGCCAAGTGGCGGGAGCCTACGAGCAGTACTTC.

The CDR3 sequence: CASSPPGQVPTF. CDR3 DNA sequence: TGTGCCAGCAGTCCTCCGGGACAGGTTCCCACCTTC. The chain joins TRBV6-6 to TRBJ1-2, with TRBD1 identical over 8 bases. There are 12 residues in the CDR3. Losses at the gene ends were 5 bases for V and 13 bases for J; bases not matched to a gene: 9. Germline lookup yields CDR1 MNHNY and CDR2 SVGAGI (reference sequence).

The chain carries TRBV10-1 and TRBJ2-7; 9 bases agree with TRBD1. The germline V gene encodes CDR1 WNHNN and CDR2 SYGVQD (reference sequence). The trim removed 7 bases at V and 7 bases at J, leaving 17 bases unmatched. This CDR3 has 16 residues. Written as DNA, the CDR3 is TGCGCCAGCAACGGGGACAGGGTCCCGCTTACGTGGGAGCAGTACTTC. Its protein product is CASNGDRVPLTWEQYF.

The CDR3 DNA reads as TGCGCCAGCAGCCAAGATCAGGGTAGGGACACTGAAGCTTTCTTT. It translates to CASSQDQGRDTEAFF. This chain joins TRBV4-3 and TRBJ1-1; D is perhaps TRBD1 (5 bases). Germline V gene lookup returns CDR1 LGHNA and CDR2 YSLEER. V dropped 0 bases and J dropped 3 bases, with 11 bases sitting between them. This CDR3 contains 15 residues.

The count of this clone is one. The chain recombines TRBV12-5 with TRBJ1-2; D not resolved. The CDR3 runs to 11 residues. The germline gives CDR1 LGHNT, CDR2 FRNRAP. The ends were cut back, 6 bases at V and 7 bases at J, with 9 bases in the middle. The CDR3 DNA sequence: TGTGCTAGTGGATCGGGATTTGGCTACACCTTC. Its protein is CASGSGFGYTF.

The V and J genes are TRBV6-6 and TRBJ1-5, with D tentatively TRBD1 (5 bases). This CDR3 spans 14 amino acids. Trimming left V 7 bases short and J 0 bases short, with 10 bases between. Germline V gene lookup returns CDR1 MNHNY and CDR2 SVGAGI (reference sequence). CDR3 protein: CASNQGTSNQPQHF. CDR3 coding DNA: TGTGCCAGCAACCAGGGAACTAGCAATCAGCCCCAGCATTTT.

The chain links TRBV9 to TRBJ2-3; TRBD2 agrees at 8 bases. Trimming took 1 base from V and 4 from J; bases not matched to a gene: 2. This CDR3 region has 14 residues. Germline CDR1 is SGDLS and CDR2 is YYNGEE. The DNA for the CDR3 is TGTGCCAGCAGCGTAACGGGAGGGCCAGATACGCAGTATTTT. It is translated as CASSVTGGPDTQYF.

This chain uses TRBV11-2 with TRBJ2-1; 8 bases line up with TRBD1. Germline trimming cut 6 bases from V and 2 bases from J; bases unmatched to any gene: 3. Per germline, CDR1 SGHAT and CDR2 FQNNGV. There are 14 residues in the CDR3. For the CDR3, the DNA is TGTGCCAGCAGGGGGACAGGACCCTACAATGAGCAGTTCTTC. Translation gives CASRGTGPYNEQFF.

This clone was observed once. The V and J genes are TRBV5-1 and TRBJ1-4; TRBD1 might be the D (5 bases). CDR1 and CDR2 (germline): SGHRS, YFSETQ. This CDR3 comprises 15 residues. V was pared by 0 bases and J by 6 bases, with 12 bases between. CDR3 DNA sequence: TGCGCCAGCAGCTTGGGGCAGGGCAGGGATGAAAAACTGTTTTTT. Residues: CASSLGQGRDEKLFF.

The chain couples TRBV27 to TRBJ2-1; D gene unclear. The CDR3 extends over 15 amino acids. V was clipped by 3 bases and J by 0 bases, with 9 bases between them. Germline CDR1 MNHEY, CDR2 SMNVEV (reference sequence). CDR3 amino acids: CASSLVVGSYNEQFF. Written as DNA, the CDR3 is TGTGCCAGCAGTTTGGTCGTTGGCTCCTACAATGAGCAGTTCTTC.

The chain uses TRBV11-3 and TRBJ1-2; weak D call: TRBD1 (5 bases). The CDR3 extends over 12 amino acids. Germline CDR1 reads SGHNT; CDR2 reads YENEEA. The V end lost 5 bases, the J end lost 6 bases, and 10 bases lay between the germline ends. Written as DNA, the CDR3 is TGTGCCAGCAGCCTAGGGGAGGATGGCTACACCTTC. It encodes CASSLGEDGYTF.

This chain connects TRBV19 to TRBJ2-5, with D perhaps matching TRBD1 or TRBD2 (6 bases each). CDR1 and CDR2 (germline): LNHDA, SQIVND (reference sequence). This CDR3 spans 13 amino acids. V lost 6 bases, J lost 4 bases, and 12 bases lay in between. CDR3 sequence (DNA): TGTGCCAGTAGGGAGGGGGGAAGAGAGACCCAGTACTTC. It encodes CASREGGRETQYF.

The CDR3 nucleotides read TGTGCCAGCACCGAAAGAGGGACAGGGTCCTACGAGCAGTACTTC. This codes for CASTERGTGSYEQYF. This chain joins TRBV2 and TRBJ2-7, with 9 nucleotides matching TRBD1. V shed 7 bases, J shed 1 base, and the junction held 8 bases outside the gene matches. The CDR3 is made up of 15 amino acids. Germline-derived CDR1 and CDR2 are SNHLY and FYNNEI.

The chain couples TRBV23-1 to TRBJ1-5; TRBD1 aligns across 7 bases. TRBV23-1 is an open reading frame whose function is uncertain. The junction had 8 bases not matched to a gene; V was cut back by 7 bases and J by 2 bases. The CDR3 spans 15 residues. CDR3 residues: CASTSPDRGNQPQHF. In nucleotides, the CDR3 is TGCGCCAGCACCTCACCCGACAGGGGCAATCAGCCCCAGCATTTT.

The chain combines TRBV29-1 with TRBJ2-7; TRBD1 is a possible D gene (6 bases). CDR1 is SQVTM and CDR2 is ANQGSEA in the germline V gene. The CDR3 spans 13 residues. With 6 bases removed from V and 3 bases from J, the gap between germline ends came to 15 bases. As DNA, the CDR3 is TGCAGCGTCAGGACAGACACCAACTACGAGCAGTACTTC. Amino acid sequence: CSVRTDTNYEQYF.

The genes are TRBV3-1 (or the pseudogene TRBV3-2) and TRBJ1-4; a weak D match, TRBD1 (5 bases). The length of the CDR3 is 15 residues. V dropped 1 base and J dropped 0 bases, with 6 bases sitting between them. Looked up from germline, CDR1 is LGHDT and CDR2 is YNNKEL (reference sequence). DNA for the CDR3: TGTGCCAGCAGCCAAGGGACATCAACTAATGAAAAACTGTTTTTT. Its protein is CASSQGTSTNEKLFF.

The chain uses TRBV5-1 and TRBJ1-2; unclear D gene. Germline CDR1 and CDR2: SGHRS and YFSETQ. The V and J ends lost 1 base and 4 bases respectively, with 11 bases between them. The CDR3 has 14 amino acids. CDR3 DNA: TGCGCCAGCAGCTTGCTCGGACTCAGCTATGGCTACACCTTC. Encoded protein: CASSLLGLSYGYTF.

V and J are TRBV2 and TRBJ1-3; no clear D gene. Trimming stripped 7 bases from V and 4 bases from J, with 14 bases between. CDR1 and CDR2 from the germline V gene are SNHLY and FYNNEI. This CDR3 contains 14 residues. As DNA, the CDR3 is TGTGCCAGCAACACCCGGACCCCCGGAAACACCATATATTTT. Translation: CASNTRTPGNTIYF.

The chain links TRBV11-3 to TRBJ2-7; weak D call: TRBD2 (6 bases). The V end was cut by 1 base, the J end by 1 base, with 8 bases between. The length of the CDR3 is 14 residues. The germline gives CDR1 SGHNT, CDR2 YENEEA. The CDR3 loop is CASSLGGGSYEQYF. Here the CDR3 DNA reads TGTGCCAGCAGCTTAGGGGGAGGTTCCTACGAGCAGTACTTC.

The chain links TRBV5-1 to TRBJ1-3; 9 bases are shared with TRBD1. Losses at the gene ends were 0 bases for V and 4 bases for J; bases not matched to a gene: 5. The CDR3 loop spans 16 amino acids. Germline V gene sequence: CDR1 SGHRS, CDR2 YFSETQ. The CDR3 protein is CASSLGGQGIGNTIYF. The DNA of the CDR3 is TGCGCCAGCAGCTTGGGCGGACAGGGGATAGGAAACACCATATATTTT.

The chain uses TRBV5-1 and TRBJ1-1; 7 bases match TRBD1. The CDR3 spans 14 residues. The germline V gene encodes CDR1 SGHRS and CDR2 YFSETQ. After removal of 4 bases from V and 3 bases from J, the junction contained 6 bases not matched to a gene. The chain's CDR3 is CASSTNRGDTEAFF. The CDR3 coding sequence is TGCGCCAGCAGCACTAACAGGGGAGACACTGAAGCTTTCTTT.

This chain uses TRBV19 with TRBJ1-1; D is undetermined. This CDR3 comprises 16 residues. The germline V and J ends were trimmed by 3 bases and 0 bases, with 14 bases remaining between them. Germline CDR1 is LNHDA and CDR2 is SQIVND (reference sequence). The CDR3 nucleotides read TGTGCCAGTAGTATTTGGGGAGGGAACTTGAACACTGAAGCTTTCTTT. This codes for CASSIWGGNLNTEAFF. The full variable domain, completed using reference TRBV19 and TRBJ1-1, is DGGITQSPKYLFRKEGQNVTLSCEQNLNHDAMYWYRQDPGQGLRLIYYSQIVNDFQKGDIAEGYSVSREKKESFPLTVTSAQKNPTAFYLCASSIWGGNLNTEAFFGQGTRLTVV.